The 21 T cell receptor beta chains below were found in one sample sequenced in a study of response to subunit inactivated influenza vaccine. TCRdb called the RT-PCR reads again in MiXCR, with one record for every CDR3 protein. The sample has hundreds of thousands of distinct CDR3 sequences, 13% to 15% seen once. The material sequenced was PBMCs from blood, taken about 14 days before vaccination. The receptor set was obtained from a man aged 45-60 years who received an inactivated influenza vaccine.

This clonotype was seen once. Compared with germline, one end of the junction differs, possibly owing to a read error. The chain has TRBV29-1 and TRBJ2-1, with TRBD2 identical over 11 bases. Germline-derived CDR1 and CDR2 are SQVTM and ANQGSEA. There are 15 residues in the CDR3. CDR3 amino acids: CSVDTGTSGTNEQLF. The CDR3 nucleotides are TGCAGCGTTGACACCGGGACTAGCGGTACCAATGAGCAGCTCTTC.

The V and J genes are TRBV20-1 and TRBJ2-5; the D gene is possibly TRBD2 (5 bases). The CDR3 length is 13 residues. V was cut by 3 bases and J by 7 bases, with 15 bases left in between. Germline V gene lookup returns CDR1 DFQATT and CDR2 SNEGSKA (reference sequence). The CDR3 protein is CSASEGRFGTQYF. The CDR3 coding sequence is TGCAGTGCTAGCGAGGGCCGCTTTGGGACCCAGTACTTC.

This chain links TRBV24-1 with TRBJ2-3, with D possibly matching TRBD2 (6 bases). The CDR3 length is 13 residues. Looked up from germline, CDR1 is KGHDR and CDR2 is SFDVKD. The ends were cut back, 5 bases at V and 4 bases at J, with 9 bases in the middle. The CDR3 nucleotides read TGTGCCACCAGTGGACTAGGAGCAGATACGCAGTATTTT. Translating it yields CATSGLGADTQYF.

Note on this clonotype: The junction and the germline gene differ at one end; a read error may be behind it. The chain carries TRBV11-1 and TRBJ2-5, with no clear D. The CDR3 contains 12 residues. The germline CDR1 and CDR2 sequences are SGHAT and FQDESV (reference sequence). The CDR3 loop is CASSLNYETVSF. The CDR3 region has the DNA TGTGCCAGCAGCTTAAACTACGAGACTGTATCCTTC.

In this sample, this clonotype turned up a few times. This chain connects TRBV9 to TRBJ2-2; 8 positions agree with TRBD1. Trimming took 3 bases from V and 4 from J; bases not matched to a gene: 5. Looked up from germline, CDR1 is SGDLS and CDR2 is YYNGEE. CDR3 length: 15 amino acids. CDR3 amino acids: CASSGEQGGTGELFF. CDR3 in DNA: TGTGCCAGCAGCGGAGAACAGGGGGGCACCGGGGAGCTGTTTTTT.

This clonotype showed up just a few times. This sequence joins TRBV2 and TRBJ1-2; a possible D gene is TRBD1 (5 bases). Germline CDR1 reads SNHLY; CDR2 reads FYNNEI. Trimming shortened V by 2 bases and J by 2 bases, and 9 bases separated the two germline ends. The length of the CDR3 is 14 residues. This CDR3 reads CASSEIRGNYGYTF. Here the CDR3 DNA reads TGTGCCAGCAGTGAAATTCGGGGGAACTATGGCTACACCTTC.

This chain links TRBV4-1 with TRBJ2-1; TRBD1 matches 9 bases. The V gene's germline CDR1 is MGHRA and CDR2 YSYEKL. Trimming cost V 1 base and J 8 bases; bases outside gene matches: 6. The CDR3 has 15 amino acids. This CDR3 is CASSQGDREFDEQFF. For the CDR3, the DNA is TGCGCCAGCAGCCAAGGGGACAGGGAATTCGATGAGCAGTTCTTC.

V gene TRBV4-3 combines with J gene TRBJ2-1, with 13 bases lining up with TRBD2. CDR1 is LGHNA and CDR2 is YSLEER in the germline V gene. V was clipped by 0 bases and J by 8 bases; unmatched bases: 4. The CDR3 extends over 16 amino acids. Here the CDR3 DNA reads TGCGCCAGCAGCCAAGAGGGGACTAGCGGGGTTGATGAGCAGTTCTTC. Its translation is CASSQEGTSGVDEQFF.

The chain has TRBV10-3 and TRBJ2-3; a possible D gene is TRBD1 (6 bases). Germline values: CDR1 ENHRY, CDR2 SYGVKD. The CDR3 consists of 16 residues. Trimming left V 6 bases short and J 0 bases short, with 16 bases between. The CDR3 DNA sequence: TGTGCCATCAGCCCAAGGGGGAGCGTTAGCACAGATACGCAGTATTTT. Protein: CAISPRGSVSTDTQYF.

The chain has TRBV4-3 and TRBJ2-1; D is unclear. This CDR3 is 16 amino acids long. V lost 1 base, J lost 2 bases, and 12 bases lay in between. In germline, CDR1 is LGHNA, CDR2 YSLEER. The CDR3 protein is CASSQVGWGTYNEQFF. Here the CDR3 DNA reads TGCGCCAGCAGCCAAGTTGGGTGGGGAACCTACAATGAGCAGTTCTTC.

This clonotype was seen more than once but under ten times. The chain combines TRBV15 with TRBJ2-2; D may correspond to TRBD1 or TRBD2 (6 bases each). This CDR3 has 14 amino acids. From germline, CDR1 is LNHNV and CDR2 YYDKDF (reference sequence). Trimming took 6 bases from V and 3 from J, leaving 11 bases between them. CDR3 DNA: TGTGCCACCAGGAACAGGGACTACACCGGGGAGCTGTTTTTT. Translated: CATRNRDYTGELFF.

The J gene is TRBJ1-2, the V gene TRBV2; 7 bases align to TRBD1. The length of the CDR3 is 12 residues. The V and J ends lost 6 bases and 4 bases, in that order; junction bases with no gene match: 2. Germline V gene lookup returns CDR1 SNHLY and CDR2 FYNNEI. The CDR3 coding sequence is TGTGCCAGCAGAACAGGGGTCTATGGCTACACCTTC. Encoded protein: CASRTGVYGYTF.

This clonotype was recorded a few times. The chain carries TRBV20-1 and TRBJ2-7; tentatively, D is TRBD1 or TRBD2 (5 bases each). The CDR3 length is 11 residues. CDR1 is DFQATT and CDR2 is SNEGSKA in the germline V gene (reference sequence). Trimming cost V 5 bases and J 9 bases, with 14 bases left between them. CDR3 loop: CSASSGGGQYF. The CDR3 DNA follows: TGCAGTGCTTCAAGTGGGGGTGGGCAGTACTTC.

This sequence joins TRBV18 and TRBJ2-5; D may be TRBD2 (6 bases). V lost 5 bases and J 4 bases, leaving 20 bases between the germline ends. The CDR3 sequence is 16 residues long. CDR1 and CDR2 (germline): KGHSH, LQKENI. CDR3 sequence: CASSYQSGSFTETQYF. CDR3 bases: TGTGCCAGCTCATATCAATCCGGGAGTTTCACAGAGACCCAGTACTTC.

This clonotype was observed a handful of times. At one boundary the junction diverges from the germline segment, which might be a read error. Written as DNA, the CDR3 is TGTGCCAGCAGTTACGTGGGTAGCGATCAGCCCCAGCATTTT. Amino acids: CASSYVGSDQPQHF. The V gene is TRBV6-2 or TRBV6-3, the J gene TRBJ1-5; no definite D call. The CDR3 totals 14 residues. Germline lookup yields CDR1 MNHEY and CDR2 SVGEGT.

This clonotype was seen at least ten times. The chain uses TRBV2 and TRBJ2-5; D remains ambiguous. Germline loops: CDR1 SNHLY, CDR2 FYNNEI. Deletions cut 7 bases from V and 2 bases from J, with 11 bases between. The CDR3 contains 13 residues. DNA for the CDR3: TGTGCCAGCACCCCCCCCGGGCAAGAGACCCAGTACTTC. Translating it yields CASTPPGQETQYF.

This clonotype was found a few times. The chain joins TRBV5-1 to TRBJ2-3; D is perhaps TRBD1 or TRBD2 (6 bases each). Germline values: CDR1 SGHRS, CDR2 YFSETQ. The CDR3 length is 16 residues. With 1 base removed from V and 1 base from J, the gap between germline ends came to 13 bases. The CDR3 region is CASSLIRGRGTDTQYF. The CDR3 region has the DNA TGCGCCAGCAGCTTGATCCGGGGGCGCGGCACAGATACGCAGTATTTT.

This chain uses TRBV5-5 with TRBJ2-7; the D is unclear. Germline V gene data show CDR1 as SGHKS and CDR2 as YYEKEE (reference sequence). The CDR3 consists of 13 residues. Trimming removed 1 base from V and 3 bases from J, with 8 bases in between. CDR3 nucleotide sequence: TGTGCCAGCAGCTTGCAACCCAACTACGAGCAGTACTTC. This sequence encodes CASSLQPNYEQYF.

The J gene is TRBJ2-7, the V gene TRBV5-1, with 12 bases lining up with TRBD2. The CDR3 spans 16 residues. Unmatched junction bases numbered 6, after V lost 4 bases and J lost 1 base. Germline V lookup: CDR1 SGHRS, CDR2 YFSETQ. This chain's CDR3 is CASSATTSGGSYEQYF. Written as DNA, the CDR3 is TGCGCCAGCAGCGCTACGACTAGCGGGGGTTCCTACGAGCAGTACTTC.

CDR3 region: CASSETRGPYNEQFF. Here the CDR3 DNA reads TGTGCCAGCAGTGAAACGAGGGGGCCTTACAATGAGCAGTTCTTC. J is TRBJ2-1 and V is TRBV2, with 7 bases fitting TRBD1. Germline lookup yields CDR1 SNHLY and CDR2 FYNNEI. The CDR3 is made up of 15 amino acids. The V and J ends lost 2 bases and 4 bases, in that order; junction bases with no gene match: 5. Full variable domain (outside the CDR3, taken from reference TRBV2 and TRBJ2-1): EPEVTQTPSHQVTQMGQEVILRCVPISNHLYFYWYRQILGQKVEFLVSFYNNEISEKSEIFDDQFSVERPDGSNFTLKIRSTKLEDSAMYFCASSETRGPYNEQFFGPGTRLTVL.

In this sample, this clonotype turned up a few times. The chain uses TRBV5-1 and TRBJ2-2; TRBD2 might be the D (6 bases). The V end lost 5 bases, the J end lost 2 bases, and 13 bases lay between the germline ends. Germline-derived CDR1 and CDR2 are SGHRS and YFSETQ. There are 15 residues in the CDR3. The DNA of the CDR3 is TGCGCCAGCAGATGGGGGGACTTTAACACCGGGGAGCTGTTTTTT. It specifies CASRWGDFNTGELFF.